These 20 T cell receptor beta chains originate from one sample sequenced in a study of blood T cell repertoires in COVID-19. Generated by immunoSEQ multiplex PCR, the TCRdb table keeps only in-frame clones and is missing some. Of around 350,000 clones listed, around 90% are singletons. Source material: peripheral blood. Receptors were obtained from a human donor in a cohort sampled during active COVID-19.

The rearrangement links TRBV7-9 to TRBJ2-7; D ambiguous. From germline, CDR1 is SEHNR and CDR2 FQNEAQ (reference sequence). Trimming removed 2 bases at V and 2 bases at J, with 4 bases between. The CDR3 has 12 residues. This CDR3 reads CASSLPTYEQYF. The CDR3 coding sequence is TGTGCCAGCAGCTTACCAACCTACGAGCAGTACTTC.

This chain links TRBV6-6 with TRBJ1-6, with D unclear. The CDR3 totals 15 residues. Per germline, CDR1 MNHNY and CDR2 SVGAGI (reference sequence). The germline V and J ends were trimmed by 7 bases and 5 bases, with 15 bases remaining between them. The CDR3 region is CASNRVPRDNSPLHF. The CDR3, as DNA: TGTGCCAGCAATCGTGTTCCGAGGGATAATTCACCCCTCCACTTT.

V and J are TRBV5-1 and TRBJ1-6, with D unresolved. From germline, CDR1 is SGHRS and CDR2 YFSETQ. The CDR3 runs to 15 residues. With 1 base removed from V and 3 bases from J, the gap between germline ends came to 8 bases. The CDR3, as DNA: TGCGCCAGCAGCTTGTACAATTTCTATAATTCACCCCTCCACTTT. Protein sequence: CASSLYNFYNSPLHF. Filled out from reference TRBV5-1 and TRBJ1-6, the complete variable domain reads KAGVTQTPRYLIKTRGQQVTLSCSPISGHRSVSWYQQTPGQGLQFLFEYFSETQRNKGNFPGRFSGRQFSNSRSEMNVSTLELGDSALYLCASSLYNFYNSPLHFGNGTRLTVT.

The CDR3 DNA sequence: TGTGCCAGCAGCTTGGGGGCCGAAAAGCAGTACTTC. Translating it yields CASSLGAEKQYF. V is TRBV5-5 and J is TRBJ2-7; D ambiguous. V was clipped by 0 bases and J by 8 bases, with 9 bases between them. CDR1 and CDR2 from the germline V gene are SGHKS and YYEKEE (reference sequence). This CDR3 spans 12 amino acids.

The chain couples TRBV27 to TRBJ2-3; tentatively, D is TRBD2 (6 bases). The CDR3 runs 15 residues. Germline CDR1 is MNHEY and CDR2 is SMNVEV (reference sequence). V was clipped by 8 bases and J by 0 bases, with 15 bases between them. This chain's CDR3 is CASRGLASSTDTQYF. CDR3 nucleotide sequence: TGTGCCAGCCGGGGCCTAGCGTCTAGCACAGATACGCAGTATTTT.

This clone was seen just once. J is TRBJ2-3 and V is TRBV19; the D gene is possibly TRBD2 (5 bases). Germline V gene sequence: CDR1 LNHDA, CDR2 SQIVND (reference sequence). The CDR3 is 14 residues long. V lost 2 bases and J lost 2, with 8 bases in between. The chain's CDR3 is CASSISGITDTQYF. CDR3 DNA sequence: TGTGCCAGTAGTATATCCGGGATCACAGATACGCAGTATTTT. Full variable domain (rest looked up from reference TRBV19 and TRBJ2-3): DGGITQSPKYLFRKEGQNVTLSCEQNLNHDAMYWYRQDPGQGLRLIYYSQIVNDFQKGDIAEGYSVSREKKESFPLTVTSAQKNPTAFYLCASSISGITDTQYFGPGTRLTVL.

The chain joins TRBV30 to TRBJ1-6, with TRBD1 matching 7 bases. The V gene's germline CDR1 is GTSNPN and CDR2 SVGIG (reference sequence). This CDR3 is 14 amino acids long. V shed 0 bases and J 9 bases; nucleotides not matched to a gene: 5. The CDR3 protein is CAWSVGSGGSPLHF. CDR3 coding DNA: TGTGCCTGGAGTGTAGGGTCAGGGGGTTCACCCCTCCACTTT. Full variable domain (rest looked up from reference TRBV30 and TRBJ1-6): SQTIHQWPATLVQPVGSPLSLECTVEGTSNPNLYWYRQAAGRGLQLLFYSVGIGQISSEVPQNLSASRPQDRQFILSSKKLLLSDSGFYLCAWSVGSGGSPLHFGNGTRLTVT.

V and J are TRBV5-1 and TRBJ2-1, with a tentative D call TRBD2 (5 bases). The V end was cut by 1 base, the J end by 2 bases, with 10 bases between. Per germline, CDR1 SGHRS and CDR2 YFSETQ. The CDR3 has 15 residues. CDR3 sequence: CASSLLGETYNEQFF. Written as DNA, the CDR3 is TGCGCCAGCAGCTTGTTGGGAGAGACCTACAATGAGCAGTTCTTC.

J is TRBJ2-3 and V is TRBV9; TRBD1 might be the D (8 bases). Germline V CDR1 and CDR2: SGDLS, YYNGEE. Trimming took off 4 bases at V and 10 bases at J, with 25 bases between the two ends. This CDR3 has 16 residues. The CDR3 sequence: CASSRTGGAPPEAQYF. DNA for the CDR3: TGTGCCAGCAGCAGAACAGGGGGGGCGCCTCCTGAAGCGCAGTATTTT.

This chain links TRBV9 with TRBJ2-7; TRBD1 agrees at 7 bases. This CDR3 has 14 residues. Trimming at V came to 7 bases and at J to 3 bases, leaving 10 bases not matched to a gene. Germline CDR1 reads SGDLS; CDR2 reads YYNGEE. The CDR3 region has the DNA TGTGCCAGCTCGGGCGACAGGGCAGGCTACGAGCAGTACTTC. Its protein product is CASSGDRAGYEQYF.

This clone appeared a few times. The chain recombines TRBV28 with TRBJ2-1; the D gene is possibly TRBD1 (6 bases). This CDR3 has 11 residues. The germline V and J ends were trimmed by 6 bases and 9 bases, with 9 bases remaining between them. From germline, CDR1 is MDHEN and CDR2 SYDVKM. DNA of the CDR3: TGTGCCAGCAGACAGGGCAGTGAGCAGTTCTTC. Translated: CASRQGSEQFF.

The chain has TRBV24-1 and TRBJ1-5, with D possibly matching TRBD1 (5 bases). Germline assignment: CDR1 KGHDR and CDR2 SFDVKD. V was pared by 6 bases and J by 3 bases, with 11 bases between. CDR3 length: 14 residues. The CDR3, as DNA: TGTGCCACCAGTCCCGCAGGGTACAATCAGCCCCAGCATTTT. This translates into CATSPAGYNQPQHF.

This clone came up a few times. J is TRBJ2-1 and V is TRBV7-9; D unclear. This CDR3 region has 16 residues. V lost 2 bases to trimming and J lost 5 bases, with 16 bases between them. CDR1 and CDR2 (germline): SEHNR, FQNEAQ (reference sequence). CDR3 sequence (DNA): TGTGCCAGCAGCTTACGGGTGGCTGAGGTAGACAATGAGCAGTTCTTC. Protein product: CASSLRVAEVDNEQFF.

The chain has TRBV13 and TRBJ2-7; 9 bases are shared with TRBD1. V shed 0 bases, J shed 0 bases, and the junction held 3 bases outside the gene matches. Per germline, CDR1 PRHDT and CDR2 FYEKMQ (reference sequence). This CDR3 is built from 16 residues. CDR3 sequence (DNA): TGTGCCAGCAGCTTAGGACAGGGGGCGGCCTCCTACGAGCAGTACTTC. Its protein is CASSLGQGAASYEQYF.

This clone was detected once. The rearrangement links TRBV18 to TRBJ2-7; perhaps TRBD2 as D (5 bases). V lost 1 base and J lost 0, with 10 bases in between. CDR1 is KGHSH, CDR2 LQKENI, per germline. CDR3 length: 15 residues. The CDR3 DNA reads TGTGCCAGCTCACCACGAGCCGGGAACTCCTACGAGCAGTACTTC. Encoded protein: CASSPRAGNSYEQYF.

The chain recombines TRBV4-1 with TRBJ2-1; TRBD1 matches at 7 bases. Germline CDR1 reads MGHRA; CDR2 reads YSYEKL. V gave up 0 bases and J gave up 7 bases; unmatched junction bases: 9. The CDR3 extends over 16 amino acids. The CDR3 is CASSQDWRQGKNEQFF. CDR3 in DNA: TGCGCCAGCAGCCAAGATTGGCGACAGGGTAAGAATGAGCAGTTCTTC.

V and J are TRBV24-1 and TRBJ2-3; 10 bases are a match to TRBD1. The ends lost 4 bases at V and 4 bases at J; junction bases unmatched: 10. CDR3 size: 17 residues. CDR1 KGHDR and CDR2 SFDVKD come from the germline V gene. The DNA of the CDR3 is TGTGCCACCAGTGACCCGCCGGGACAGGGGCCCGCAGATACGCAGTATTTT. As protein: CATSDPPGQGPADTQYF.

This chain joins TRBV28 and TRBJ1-1; D unresolved. V was trimmed by 2 bases and J by 11 bases, leaving 9 bases between them. CDR1 MDHEN and CDR2 SYDVKM come from the germline V gene. The CDR3 has 11 residues. CDR3 nucleotides: TGTGCCAGCAGTTTAAATCAGGCGGCTTTCTTT. Protein: CASSLNQAAFF.

This clone has a handful of counts. The rearrangement uses TRBV6-1 and TRBJ2-7; 8 nucleotides align to TRBD2. Unmatched junction bases numbered 3, after V lost 0 bases and J lost 2 bases. The length of the CDR3 is 15 residues. In germline, CDR1 is MNHNS, CDR2 SASEGT. This CDR3 is CASSEALAGPYEQYF. CDR3 coding DNA: TGTGCCAGCAGTGAAGCGCTAGCGGGCCCCTACGAGCAGTACTTC.

The rearrangement joins TRBV19 to TRBJ2-1; a weak D match, TRBD2 (5 bases). The V gene's germline CDR1 is LNHDA and CDR2 SQIVND (reference sequence). This CDR3 has 13 amino acids. Trimming removed 6 bases from V and 5 bases from J, with 11 bases in between. CDR3 nucleotides: TGTGCCAGTAGCTTGAGGGCGAACAATGAGCAGTTCTTC. Amino acid sequence: CASSLRANNEQFF. Looking up the rest from reference TRBV19 and TRBJ2-1 gives the full variable domain: DGGITQSPKYLFRKEGQNVTLSCEQNLNHDAMYWYRQDPGQGLRLIYYSQIVNDFQKGDIAEGYSVSREKKESFPLTVTSAQKNPTAFYLCASSLRANNEQFFGPGTRLTVL.